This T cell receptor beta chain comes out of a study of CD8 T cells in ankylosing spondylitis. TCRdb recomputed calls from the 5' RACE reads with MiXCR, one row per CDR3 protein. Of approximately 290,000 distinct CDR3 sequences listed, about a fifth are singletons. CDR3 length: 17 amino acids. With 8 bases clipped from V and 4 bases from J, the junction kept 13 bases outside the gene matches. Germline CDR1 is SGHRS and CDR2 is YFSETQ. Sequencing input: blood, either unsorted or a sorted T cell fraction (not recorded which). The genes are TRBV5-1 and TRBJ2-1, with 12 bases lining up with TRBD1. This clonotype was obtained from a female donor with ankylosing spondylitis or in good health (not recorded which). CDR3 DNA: TGCGCCAGTTCCCCGGGACAGGGGGCATGGGGGTACAATGAGCAGTTCTTC. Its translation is CASSPGQGAWGYNEQFF. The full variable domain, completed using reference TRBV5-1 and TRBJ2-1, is KAGVTQTPRYLIKTRGQQVTLSCSPISGHRSVSWYQQTPGQGLQFLFEYFSETQRNKGNFPGRFSGRQFSNSRSEMNVSTLELGDSALYLCASSPGQGAWGYNEQFFGPGTRLTVL.